This TCR beta chain was sequenced in a study of blood T cell repertoires in COVID-19. The protocol was immunoSEQ multiplex PCR, while the TCRdb copy is restricted to in-frame clones and leaves out a portion. The data show more than 250,000 clones, around 86% seen once. CDR1 is KGHSH and CDR2 is LQKENI in the germline V gene. The CDR3 runs 16 residues. With 6 bases removed from V and 1 base from J, the gap between germline ends came to 18 bases. Sequencing used peripheral blood. This clonotype was obtained from a man between 50 and 59 years old with active or convalescent COVID-19. V and J are TRBV18 and TRBJ2-5; weak D call: TRBD1 (5 bases). For the CDR3, the DNA is TGTGCCAGCTCCCCGAATCAACCGGACACCCAAGAGACCCAGTACTTC. Amino acids: CASSPNQPDTQETQYF.